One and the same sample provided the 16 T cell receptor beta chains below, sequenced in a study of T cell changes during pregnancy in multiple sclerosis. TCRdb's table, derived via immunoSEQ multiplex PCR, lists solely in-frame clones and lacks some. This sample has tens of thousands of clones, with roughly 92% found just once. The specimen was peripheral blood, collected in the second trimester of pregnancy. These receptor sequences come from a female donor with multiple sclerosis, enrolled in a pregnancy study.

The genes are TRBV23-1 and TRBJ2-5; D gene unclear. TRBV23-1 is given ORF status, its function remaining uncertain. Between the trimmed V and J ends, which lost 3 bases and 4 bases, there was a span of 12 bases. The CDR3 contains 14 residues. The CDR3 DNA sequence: TGCGCCAGCAGTCAGCCAGTGCCTTCAGAGACCCAGTACTTC. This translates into CASSQPVPSETQYF.

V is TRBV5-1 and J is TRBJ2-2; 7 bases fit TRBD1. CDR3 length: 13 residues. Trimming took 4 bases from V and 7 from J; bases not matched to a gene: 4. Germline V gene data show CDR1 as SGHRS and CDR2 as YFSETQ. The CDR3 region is CASSDREIGELFF. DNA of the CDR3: TGCGCCAGCAGCGACAGGGAGATCGGGGAGCTGTTTTTT.

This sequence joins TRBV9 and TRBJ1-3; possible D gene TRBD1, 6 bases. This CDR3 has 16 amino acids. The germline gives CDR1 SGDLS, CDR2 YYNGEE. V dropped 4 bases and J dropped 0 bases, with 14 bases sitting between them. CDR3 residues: CASSSVPGVSGNTIYF. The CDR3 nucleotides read TGTGCCAGCAGCTCTGTTCCAGGGGTCTCTGGAAACACCATATATTTT.

The chain's CDR3 is CARRRYRGLYQPQHF. CDR3 nucleotides: TGTGCCAGAAGGCGTTACAGGGGTTTATATCAGCCCCAGCATTTT. V gene TRBV5-3 combines with J gene TRBJ1-5; 7 nucleotides line up with TRBD1. TRBV5-3 is marked as an open reading frame, function uncertain. The J segment lost 5 bases and the V segment lost 5 bases, leaving 10 bases of the junction unmatched. This CDR3 has 15 amino acids.

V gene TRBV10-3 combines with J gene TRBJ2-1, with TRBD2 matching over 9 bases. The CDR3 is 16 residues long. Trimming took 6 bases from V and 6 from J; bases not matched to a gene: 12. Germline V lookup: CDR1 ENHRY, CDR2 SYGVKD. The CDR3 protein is CAIRPSAGGPLNEQFF. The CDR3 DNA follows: TGTGCCATCAGACCGTCAGCGGGAGGTCCCCTCAATGAGCAGTTCTTC.

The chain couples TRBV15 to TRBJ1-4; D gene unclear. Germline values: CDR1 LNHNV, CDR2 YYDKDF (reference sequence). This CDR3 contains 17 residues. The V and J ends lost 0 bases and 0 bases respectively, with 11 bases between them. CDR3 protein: CATSRDPLATTNEKLFF. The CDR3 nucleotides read TGTGCCACCAGCAGAGATCCATTGGCAACAACTAATGAAAAACTGTTTTTT.

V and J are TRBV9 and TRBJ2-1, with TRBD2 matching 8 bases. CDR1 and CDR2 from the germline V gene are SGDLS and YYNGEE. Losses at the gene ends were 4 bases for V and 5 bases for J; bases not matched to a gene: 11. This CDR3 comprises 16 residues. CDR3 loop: CASSSYPRGGHNEQFF. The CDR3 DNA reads TGTGCCAGCAGCTCCTACCCTCGGGGGGGACACAATGAGCAGTTCTTC.

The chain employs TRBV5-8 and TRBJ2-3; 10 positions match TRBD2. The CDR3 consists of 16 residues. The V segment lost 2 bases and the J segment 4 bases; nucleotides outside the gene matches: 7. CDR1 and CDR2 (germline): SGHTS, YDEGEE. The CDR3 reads CASSLRHSGRPDTQYF. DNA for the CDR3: TGTGCCAGCAGCTTAAGGCATAGCGGGAGGCCAGATACGCAGTATTTT. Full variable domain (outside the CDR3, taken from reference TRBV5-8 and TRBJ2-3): EAGVTQSPTHLIKTRGQQATLRCSPISGHTSVYWYQQALGLGLQFLLWYDEGEERNRGNFPPRFSGRQFPNYSSELNVNALELEDSALYLCASSLRHSGRPDTQYFGPGTRLTVL.

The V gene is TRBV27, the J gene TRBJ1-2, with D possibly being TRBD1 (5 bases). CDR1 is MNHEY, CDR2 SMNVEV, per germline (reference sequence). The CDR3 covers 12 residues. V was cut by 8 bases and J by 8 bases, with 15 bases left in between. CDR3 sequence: CASSFGGGGYTF. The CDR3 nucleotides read TGTGCCAGCTCTTTCGGGGGTGGAGGCTACACCTTC.

As DNA, the CDR3 is TGTGCCAGCAAACAGGGGTCTGACACCGGGGAGCTGTTTTTT. It specifies CASKQGSDTGELFF. The chain uses TRBV6-4 and TRBJ2-2; 7 bases align to TRBD1. CDR1 is MRHNA and CDR2 is SNTAGT in the germline V gene. CDR3 length: 14 amino acids. With 7 bases clipped from V and 3 bases from J, the junction kept 5 bases outside the gene matches.

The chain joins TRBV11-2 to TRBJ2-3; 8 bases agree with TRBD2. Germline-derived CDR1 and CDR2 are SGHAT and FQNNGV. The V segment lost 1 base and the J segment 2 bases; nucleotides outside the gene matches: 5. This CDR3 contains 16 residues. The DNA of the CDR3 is TGTGCCAGCAGCTTAGTGCGGGGGGCGAACACAGATACGCAGTATTTT. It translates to CASSLVRGANTDTQYF.

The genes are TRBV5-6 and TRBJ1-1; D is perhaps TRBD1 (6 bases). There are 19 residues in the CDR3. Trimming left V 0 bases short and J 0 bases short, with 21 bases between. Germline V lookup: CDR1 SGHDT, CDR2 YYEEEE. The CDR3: CASSLAVLAGVSMNTEAFF. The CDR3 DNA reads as TGTGCCAGCAGCTTGGCCGTTTTGGCAGGGGTAAGCATGAACACTGAAGCTTTCTTT.

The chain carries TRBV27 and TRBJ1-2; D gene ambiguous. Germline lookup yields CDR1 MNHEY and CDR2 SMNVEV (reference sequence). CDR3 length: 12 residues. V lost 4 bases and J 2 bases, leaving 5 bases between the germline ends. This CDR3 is CASSSGNYGYTF. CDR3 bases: TGTGCCAGCAGTTCCGGGAACTATGGCTACACCTTC.

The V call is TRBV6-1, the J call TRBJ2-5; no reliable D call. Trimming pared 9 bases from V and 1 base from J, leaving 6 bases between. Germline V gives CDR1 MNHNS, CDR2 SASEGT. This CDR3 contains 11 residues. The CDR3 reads CASRFQETQYF. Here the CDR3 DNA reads TGTGCCAGTAGATTCCAAGAGACCCAGTACTTC.

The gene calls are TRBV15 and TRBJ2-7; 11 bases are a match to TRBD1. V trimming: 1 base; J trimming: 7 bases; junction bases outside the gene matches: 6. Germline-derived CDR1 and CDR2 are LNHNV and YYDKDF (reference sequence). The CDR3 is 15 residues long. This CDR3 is CATSRAGTGGKEQYF. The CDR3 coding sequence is TGTGCCACCAGCAGAGCCGGGACAGGGGGAAAGGAGCAGTACTTC.

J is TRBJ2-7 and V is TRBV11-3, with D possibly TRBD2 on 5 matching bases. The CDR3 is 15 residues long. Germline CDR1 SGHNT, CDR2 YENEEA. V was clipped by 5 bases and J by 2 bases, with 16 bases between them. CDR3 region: CASSPSGRRTYEQYF. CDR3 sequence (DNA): TGTGCCAGCAGCCCCAGCGGCAGGCGCACCTACGAGCAGTACTTC.